The T cell receptor beta chain described here comes from a study of blood T cell repertoires in COVID-19. Study background: Donors in the United States, Italy and Spain gave samples during acute or convalescent COVID-19. PBMCs, B-cell-depleted T cells, or T cells were the source of the cDNA or gDNA that made up the material.

This CDR3 has 13 amino acids. V lost 7 bases and J lost 4, with 13 bases in between. There are a few counts of this clone. Clones were sequenced by immunoSEQ multiplex PCR, and TCRdb holds only the in-frame ones, with some missing. The sample consists of approximately 280,000 clones, about 86% of them appearing once. The sequence was collected from a woman between 25 and 40 years old who had recovered from COVID-19. The material sequenced was peripheral blood. The chain joins TRBV12-3 or TRBV12-4 to TRBJ1-1, with D unresolved. The CDR3 is CASNYVGSTEAFF. DNA for the CDR3: TGTGCCAGCAACTATGTGGGGAGCACTGAAGCTTTCTTT.